What follows are 22 T cell receptor beta chains derived from one specimen sequenced in a study of cytomegalovirus exposure and HLA in healthy donors. It was with 60 Vbeta and 13 Jbeta primers that the PCR ran. Method: immunoSEQ multiplex PCR; TCRdb's copy keeps in-frame clones and lacks some. The sample has 130,000 to 150,000 clones; 60% to 80% are singletons. The sequenced sample consisted of PBMCs. Receptor source: a woman aged 45-65 years in good health and CMV-seronegative.

The rearrangement uses TRBV7-3 and TRBJ2-5; D perhaps matches TRBD1 (6 bases). CDR1 is SGHTA and CDR2 is FQGTGA in the germline V gene. V shed 5 bases and J shed 5 bases, with 21 bases lying between them. The CDR3 totals 16 residues. CDR3 DNA: TGTGCCAGCAGCCCCAGGGGCAACTCTGGCGGGGAGACCCAGTACTTC. Protein product: CASSPRGNSGGETQYF.

The chain recombines TRBV27 with TRBJ2-3, with TRBD2 matching 12 bases. Losses at the gene ends were 6 bases for V and 2 bases for J; bases not matched to a gene: 6. This CDR3 has 16 amino acids. The germline gives CDR1 MNHEY, CDR2 SMNVEV (reference sequence). CDR3 nucleotide sequence: TGTGCCAGCAGAGCACTAGCGGGGGGACCCACAGATACGCAGTATTTT. This gives the protein CASRALAGGPTDTQYF.

The chain carries TRBV11-3 and TRBJ2-3; 9 bases align to TRBD1. Unmatched junction bases numbered 6, after V lost 5 bases and J lost 0 bases. In germline, CDR1 is SGHNT, CDR2 YENEEA. CDR3 size: 16 residues. The CDR3 DNA reads as TGTGCCAGCAGCAAAGGGACAGGGCGTAGCACAGATACGCAGTATTTT. As protein: CASSKGTGRSTDTQYF.

The V gene is TRBV10-3, the J gene TRBJ2-7, with D possibly TRBD1 on 6 matching bases. V was clipped by 4 bases and J by 0 bases, with 10 bases between them. The CDR3 covers 14 residues. Germline V gene sequence: CDR1 ENHRY, CDR2 SYGVKD. This chain's CDR3 is CAISGTVDSYEQYF. In nucleotides, the CDR3 is TGTGCCATCAGTGGGACAGTGGACTCCTACGAGCAGTACTTC.

This clone occurred a few times. This chain links TRBV27 with TRBJ1-1; tentative D call: TRBD1 (6 bases). With 8 bases removed from V and 1 base from J, the gap between germline ends came to 14 bases. CDR1 is MNHEY, CDR2 SMNVEV, per germline (reference sequence). The CDR3 sequence is 14 residues long. CDR3 sequence reads: CASSPQGTNTEAFF. CDR3 bases: TGTGCCAGCTCACCACAGGGTACGAACACTGAAGCTTTCTTT.

This clone was counted only a few times. At the DNA level, this CDR3 is encoded by other sequences in the same sample as well. The gene calls are TRBV6-1 and TRBJ2-5; TRBD2 is a possible D gene (6 bases). The CDR3 is made up of 16 amino acids. V dropped 0 bases and J dropped 1 base, with 12 bases sitting between them. The germline V gene has CDR1 MNHNS and CDR2 SASEGT. CDR3 bases: TGTGCCAGCAGTGAAGCTCTCGGGACTCTCCAAGAGACCCAGTACTTC. Protein product: CASSEALGTLQETQYF.

The CDR3: CSVEERTGSNEQFF. For the CDR3, the DNA is TGCAGCGTTGAAGAAAGGACAGGGTCGAATGAGCAGTTCTTC. This chain connects TRBV29-1 to TRBJ2-1; 8 nucleotides agree with TRBD1. This CDR3 comprises 14 residues. Germline CDR1 and CDR2: SQVTM and ANQGSEA. The V gene end was trimmed by 0 bases and the J gene end by 7 bases; junction bases not matched to a gene: 5.

The chain joins TRBV6-1 to TRBJ1-1; 9 nucleotides match TRBD1. The CDR3 contains 14 residues. Germline CDR1 and CDR2: MNHNS and SASEGT. J gave up 4 bases and V 5 bases, and 5 bases lay outside the gene matches. The CDR3 loop reads CASSSADRGTEAFF. DNA for the CDR3: TGTGCCAGCAGTTCGGCGGACAGGGGCACTGAAGCTTTCTTT.

About this clone itself: One end of the junction varies from germline; a read error may be responsible. This rearrangement joins TRBV7-9 to TRBJ2-1; 7 bases are shared with TRBD2. The CDR3 sequence is 18 residues long. Germline assignment: CDR1 SEHNR and CDR2 FQNEAQ (reference sequence). CDR3 sequence (DNA): TGTTCCAGCAGCTCCCTTTGGGGGGGTCGAGGCTCCTACAATGAGCAGTTCTTC. It codes for CSSSSLWGGRGSYNEQFF.

This chain uses TRBV6-6 with TRBJ1-6, with D perhaps TRBD1 (6 bases). Germline loops: CDR1 MNHNY, CDR2 SVGAGI (reference sequence). Trimming cost V 2 bases and J 4 bases, with 12 bases left between them. The CDR3 has 16 residues. CDR3 in DNA: TGTGCCAGCAGTTACGAATGGACAGCATATAATTCACCCCTCCACTTT. Protein product: CASSYEWTAYNSPLHF.

This clone was picked up a small number of times. The J gene is TRBJ1-1, the V gene TRBV4-1; 8 positions match TRBD1. The length of the CDR3 is 18 residues. V trimming: 4 bases; J trimming: 1 base; junction bases outside the gene matches: 14. Per germline, CDR1 MGHRA and CDR2 YSYEKL. The CDR3 region is CASSPRDFRQGWNTEAFF. CDR3 nucleotide sequence: TGCGCCAGCAGCCCGCGGGACTTCAGACAGGGGTGGAACACTGAAGCTTTCTTT.

This clone was recorded a few times. The gene calls are TRBV4-3 and TRBJ1-4; tentative D call: TRBD1 (5 bases). V gave up 0 bases and J gave up 8 bases, with 16 bases separating them. The CDR3 is 16 residues long. Per the germline V gene, CDR1 is LGHNA and CDR2 is YSLEER. Here the CDR3 DNA reads TGCGCCAGCAGCCAAGATATCGAGCGGGGACGAGAAAAACTGTTTTTT. Its translation is CASSQDIERGREKLFF.

The chain links TRBV19 to TRBJ2-7; 7 nucleotides line up with TRBD1. V gave up 4 bases and J gave up 8 bases; unmatched junction bases: 8. There are 13 residues in the CDR3. CDR1 LNHDA and CDR2 SQIVND come from the germline V gene (reference sequence). For the CDR3, the DNA is TGTGCCAGTAGTAGCCCAGGGACAGACCAGCAGTACTTC. Translation gives CASSSPGTDQQYF. The whole variable domain, remainder taken from reference TRBV19 and TRBJ2-7, is DGGITQSPKYLFRKEGQNVTLSCEQNLNHDAMYWYRQDPGQGLRLIYYSQIVNDFQKGDIAEGYSVSREKKESFPLTVTSAQKNPTAFYLCASSSPGTDQQYFGPGTRLTVT.

The J gene is TRBJ2-1, the V gene TRBV7-9, with 8 positions matching TRBD1. J lost 4 bases, V lost 2 bases, and 4 bases had no gene match. Germline CDR1 SEHNR, CDR2 FQNEAQ (reference sequence). The CDR3 is 15 amino acids. The CDR3 region is CASSLRRTGYNEQFF. The CDR3 DNA reads as TGTGCCAGCAGCTTAAGGCGGACAGGGTACAATGAGCAGTTCTTC.

This chain uses TRBV2 with TRBJ1-5; D is possibly TRBD1 (6 bases). V shed 6 bases and J shed 0 bases, with 15 bases lying between them. CDR3 length equals 16 residues. CDR1 and CDR2 (germline): SNHLY, FYNNEI. The CDR3 reads CASRHPTGPSNQPQHF. The CDR3 DNA follows: TGTGCCAGCAGGCATCCGACAGGCCCTAGCAATCAGCCCCAGCATTTT. Full variable domain (outside the CDR3, taken from reference TRBV2 and TRBJ1-5): EPEVTQTPSHQVTQMGQEVILRCVPISNHLYFYWYRQILGQKVEFLVSFYNNEISEKSEIFDDQFSVERPDGSNFTLKIRSTKLEDSAMYFCASRHPTGPSNQPQHFGDGTRLSIL.

Only one count was recorded for this clone. J is TRBJ2-3 and V is TRBV11-2, with 8 bases fitting TRBD2. Germline CDR1 is SGHAT and CDR2 is FQNNGV. V lost 5 bases and J lost 5; bases outside the gene matches: 12. The CDR3 extends over 16 amino acids. The chain's CDR3 is CASSPPGLGLVDTQYF. CDR3 in DNA: TGTGCCAGCAGCCCCCCGGGACTAGGATTAGTAGATACGCAGTATTTT. Full variable domain (rest looked up from reference TRBV11-2 and TRBJ2-3): EAGVAQSPRYKIIEKRQSVAFWCNPISGHATLYWYQQILGQGPKLLIQFQNNGVVDDSQLPKDRFSAERLKGVDSTLKIQPAKLEDSAVYLCASSPPGLGLVDTQYFGPGTRLTVL.

The sample holds a few counts of this clone. The CDR3 DNA sequence: TGCAGCGTTGAGCCCGGGACAGCCTATGGCTACACCTTC. Its protein is CSVEPGTAYGYTF. The rearrangement uses TRBV29-1 and TRBJ1-2; 7 nucleotides align to TRBD1. Germline lookup yields CDR1 SQVTM and CDR2 ANQGSEA. The ends lost 3 bases at V and 4 bases at J; junction bases unmatched: 5. This CDR3 contains 13 residues.

This sequence joins TRBV4-1 and TRBJ1-1; D possibly corresponds to TRBD1 (5 bases). Germline CDR1 reads MGHRA; CDR2 reads YSYEKL. Trimming shortened V by 0 bases and J by 6 bases, and 14 bases separated the two germline ends. This CDR3 contains 15 residues. CDR3 sequence: CASSQESGRVAEAFF. For the CDR3, the DNA is TGCGCCAGCAGCCAAGAGTCCGGCAGGGTTGCTGAAGCTTTCTTT.

V and J are TRBV14 and TRBJ2-7, with 14 bases matching TRBD2. Trimming at V came to 1 base and at J to 2 bases, leaving 7 bases not matched to a gene. The length of the CDR3 is 18 residues. CDR1 and CDR2 (germline): SGHDN, FVKESK. CDR3 loop: CASSQVGGTSGGAYEQYF. CDR3 in DNA: TGTGCCAGCAGCCAAGTCGGAGGGACTAGCGGGGGTGCCTACGAGCAGTACTTC.

The chain couples TRBV5-6 to TRBJ2-7; tentative D call: TRBD2 (6 bases). Trimming pared 4 bases from V and 7 bases from J, leaving 15 bases between. The germline gives CDR1 SGHDT, CDR2 YYEEEE. The CDR3 is 13 amino acids. CDR3 amino acids: CASSGGAAREQYF. CDR3 nucleotides: TGTGCCAGCAGCGGCGGGGCAGCGAGAGAGCAGTACTTC.

The chain joins TRBV19 to TRBJ1-5, with TRBD1 as a possible D gene (5 bases). Germline values: CDR1 LNHDA, CDR2 SQIVND (reference sequence). Deletions cut 6 bases from V and 6 bases from J, with 12 bases between. The CDR3 spans 13 residues. DNA of the CDR3: TGTGCCAGTAGGGCGGGGCAGAGTCAGCCCCAGCATTTT. The encoded protein is CASRAGQSQPQHF. The variable domain in full, with the rest retrieved from reference TRBV19 and TRBJ1-5, is DGGITQSPKYLFRKEGQNVTLSCEQNLNHDAMYWYRQDPGQGLRLIYYSQIVNDFQKGDIAEGYSVSREKKESFPLTVTSAQKNPTAFYLCASRAGQSQPQHFGDGTRLSIL.

This sequence joins TRBV20-1 and TRBJ1-2; D is perhaps TRBD1 (5 bases). With 3 bases removed from V and 6 bases from J, the gap between germline ends came to 8 bases. Germline-derived CDR1 and CDR2 are DFQATT and SNEGSKA (reference sequence). This CDR3 has 11 amino acids. The CDR3 protein is CSARSRDGYTF. CDR3 coding DNA: TGCAGTGCTAGGAGCAGGGATGGCTACACCTTC.